The 21 T cell receptor beta chains reported below all come from one sample, sequenced in a study of T cell repertoires in cytomegalovirus infection. Their target antigens are unknown. TCRdb recomputed calls from the reads with MiXCR, one row per CDR3 protein. The sample holds more than 45,000 distinct CDR3 sequences, more than 15% seen once. The sample was CD8+ T cells from cultured PBMCs, taken from culture after CMV antigen stimulation. The receptors stem from a human donor in good health (CMV status not recorded). Some clones in this sample may be carry-over from other donors' samples.

This clonotype was recorded many times. This chain links TRBV7-9 with TRBJ2-7; 9 bases are a match to TRBD1. Unmatched junction bases numbered 4, after V lost 5 bases and J lost 11 bases. The CDR3 runs to 11 residues. Germline V lookup: CDR1 SEHNR, CDR2 FQNEAQ (reference sequence). Here the CDR3 reads CASSLGQGKYF. The CDR3 DNA reads as TGTGCCAGCAGCCTCGGACAGGGGAAGTACTTC.

This clonotype appeared many times. The J gene is TRBJ2-7, the V gene TRBV7-2; D is possibly TRBD2 (6 bases). CDR1 and CDR2 from the germline V gene are SGHTA and FQGNSA. V was cut by 1 base and J by 3 bases, with 13 bases left in between. CDR3 length: 15 residues. CDR3 in DNA: TGTGCCAGCAGCTTAGAGGTTGTGGGGGGCTACGAGCAGTACTTC. Residues: CASSLEVVGGYEQYF.

The chain has TRBV11-2 and TRBJ2-7; no reliable D call. The CDR3 has 12 amino acids. Trimming removed 5 bases at V and 4 bases at J, with 9 bases between. Germline loops: CDR1 SGHAT, CDR2 FQNNGV. CDR3 nucleotide sequence: TGTGCCAGCAGCCTTGACAAATACGAGCAGTACTTC. Translation gives CASSLDKYEQYF.

This sequence joins TRBV4-2 and TRBJ1-1; D unresolved. The CDR3 length is 15 residues. Germline loops: CDR1 LGHNA, CDR2 YNFKEQ. Trimming stripped 1 base from V and 5 bases from J, with 14 bases between. In nucleotides, the CDR3 is TGTGCCAGCAGCCAAGCAACGTCGAGGGAGACTGAAGCTTTCTTT. Amino acids: CASSQATSRETEAFF.

The CDR3 region is CASGLDKTGRGQPQHF. CDR3 nucleotides: TGTGCTAGTGGTTTGGACAAGACAGGGAGGGGACAGCCCCAGCATTTT. The rearrangement joins TRBV12-5 to TRBJ1-5; 7 nucleotides line up with TRBD1. The germline CDR1 and CDR2 sequences are LGHNT and FRNRAP. V lost 1 base, J lost 7 bases, and 10 bases stayed unmatched. This CDR3 has 16 amino acids.

This clonotype was counted a few times. V gene TRBV2 combines with J gene TRBJ2-1; 14 bases align to TRBD2. Trimming removed 0 bases from V and 5 bases from J; junction bases left unmatched: 3. Germline V CDR1 and CDR2: SNHLY, FYNNEI. The CDR3 is made up of 17 amino acids. CDR3: CASSEAGTSGRDNEQFF. CDR3 in DNA: TGTGCCAGCAGTGAAGCAGGGACTAGCGGGAGAGACAATGAGCAGTTCTTC.

This clonotype turned up a few times. V and J are TRBV12-3 or TRBV12-4 and TRBJ2-5; 10 positions match TRBD2. Trimming removed 1 base from V and 7 bases from J; junction bases left unmatched: 6. The CDR3 loop spans 15 amino acids. The CDR3 is CASSLGAGGQGTQYF. CDR3 DNA: TGTGCCAGCAGTTTAGGAGCGGGGGGGCAGGGGACCCAGTACTTC.

The chain uses TRBV7-6 and TRBJ2-5; 8 bases line up with TRBD2. Per germline, CDR1 SGHVS and CDR2 FNYEAQ. CDR3 size: 15 residues. Trimming removed 1 base from V and 4 bases from J; junction bases left unmatched: 5. Here the CDR3 DNA reads TGTGCCAGCAGCTTAGTGATTAGCGGGATAGAGACCCAGTACTTC. Its translation: CASSLVISGIETQYF.

This sequence joins TRBV7-6 and TRBJ2-7; 9 positions agree with TRBD1. This CDR3 region has 16 residues. Germline V CDR1 and CDR2: SGHVS, FNYEAQ. V was clipped by 0 bases and J by 4 bases; unmatched bases: 7. DNA of the CDR3: TGTGCCAGCAGCTTAGCGACGGGGGACAGGGCATACGAGCAGTACTTC. Translating gives CASSLATGDRAYEQYF. Filled out from reference TRBV7-6 and TRBJ2-7, the complete variable domain reads GAGVSQSPRYKVTKRGQDVALRCDPISGHVSLYWYRQALGQGPEFLTYFNYEAQQDKSGLPNDRFSAERPEGSISTLTIQRTEQRDSAMYRCASSLATGDRAYEQYFGPGTRLTVT.

The CDR3 DNA sequence: TGTGCCAGCTACTTTTACCGGGACAGGTCCTCTTCAACTAATGAAAAACTGTTTTTT. Encoded protein: CASYFYRDRSSSTNEKLFF. The chain carries TRBV6-1 and TRBJ1-4, with 8 positions matching TRBD1. This CDR3 region has 19 residues. Trimming at V came to 8 bases and at J to 0 bases, leaving 17 bases not matched to a gene. Germline CDR1 MNHNS, CDR2 SASEGT.

V is TRBV12-3 or TRBV12-4 and J is TRBJ1-5; no firm D call. V shed 5 bases and J shed 1 base, with 9 bases lying between them. CDR3 length: 14 amino acids. This chain's CDR3 is CASSQQLSNQPQHF. The CDR3 DNA reads as TGTGCCAGCAGTCAACAGTTAAGCAATCAGCCCCAGCATTTT.

A few counts support this clonotype. V gene TRBV11-2 combines with J gene TRBJ2-1; 9 bases fit TRBD2. With V trimmed by 7 bases and J by 3 bases, 4 bases remained unmatched. Germline lookup yields CDR1 SGHAT and CDR2 FQNNGV. There are 14 residues in the CDR3. CDR3 bases: TGTGCCAGCACCGGGACTAGCCGCTACAATGAGCAGTTCTTC. Protein sequence: CASTGTSRYNEQFF.

The chain has TRBV6-5 and TRBJ1-1; 7 bases agree with TRBD1. V lost 0 bases, J lost 1 base, and 2 bases stayed unmatched. The CDR3 length is 15 residues. The germline gives CDR1 MNHEY, CDR2 SVGAGI. This chain's CDR3 is CASSYSTGRNTEAFF. In DNA, the CDR3 is TGTGCCAGCAGTTACTCGACAGGGAGGAACACTGAAGCTTTCTTT.

V and J are TRBV19 and TRBJ2-7, with TRBD2 identical over 8 bases. Germline CDR1 and CDR2: LNHDA and SQIVND (reference sequence). The CDR3 is 14 residues long. Germline trimming cut 3 bases from V and 1 base from J; bases unmatched to any gene: 2. The CDR3 is CASSIGGASYEQYF. Written as DNA, the CDR3 is TGTGCCAGTAGTATCGGGGGGGCATCCTACGAGCAGTACTTC.

This clonotype was recorded a few times. This chain connects TRBV6-2 or TRBV6-3 to TRBJ2-5; D gene unclear. This CDR3 is built from 13 residues. V lost 0 bases and J 2 bases, leaving 4 bases between the germline ends. Germline CDR1 reads MNHEY; CDR2 reads SVGEGT. The CDR3 DNA is TGTGCCAGCAGTTACTCCGAACAAGAGACCCAGTACTTC. Its protein is CASSYSEQETQYF.

Only a few counts were recorded for this clonotype. The CDR3 sequence: CASSLTGTGGGEQYF. The CDR3 DNA sequence: TGTGCCAGCAGCTTGACCGGGACAGGCGGCGGCGAGCAGTACTTC. The V and J genes are TRBV7-2 and TRBJ2-7, with 8 bases lining up with TRBD1. Germline V gene data show CDR1 as SGHTA and CDR2 as FQGNSA. Trimming took 3 bases from V and 6 from J; bases not matched to a gene: 10. CDR3 length: 15 residues.

This clonotype was detected a few times. The chain uses TRBV27 and TRBJ1-2; 7 bases are a match to TRBD1. The CDR3 covers 15 residues. With V trimmed by 8 bases and J by 8 bases, 17 bases remained unmatched. Germline lookup yields CDR1 MNHEY and CDR2 SMNVEV (reference sequence). The chain's CDR3 is CASLRYYRGKGGYTF. In DNA, the CDR3 is TGTGCCAGCCTACGTTACTACAGGGGCAAAGGCGGCTACACCTTC.

A few counts support this clonotype. The CDR3 protein is CASSEPRRTYEQYF. CDR3 nucleotides: TGTGCCAGCAGTGAACCCAGGCGAACCTACGAGCAGTACTTC. This chain joins TRBV2 and TRBJ2-7; D unresolved. Germline loops: CDR1 SNHLY, CDR2 FYNNEI. V was clipped by 2 bases and J by 2 bases, with 10 bases between them. This CDR3 region has 14 residues. Drawing the rest from reference TRBV2 and TRBJ2-7, the complete variable domain is EPEVTQTPSHQVTQMGQEVILRCVPISNHLYFYWYRQILGQKVEFLVSFYNNEISEKSEIFDDQFSVERPDGSNFTLKIRSTKLEDSAMYFCASSEPRRTYEQYFGPGTRLTVT.

The chain has TRBV27 and TRBJ2-1, with D unresolved. Trimming pared 3 bases from V and 0 bases from J, leaving 12 bases between. Germline V lookup: CDR1 MNHEY, CDR2 SMNVEV (reference sequence). This CDR3 is 16 amino acids long. CDR3 sequence (DNA): TGTGCCAGCAGTTTGTCCCCTGTGGGCTCCTACAATGAGCAGTTCTTC. This sequence encodes CASSLSPVGSYNEQFF.

This clonotype was counted many times. The chain carries TRBV20-1 and TRBJ1-2; 8 bases agree with TRBD1. Trimming cost V 5 bases and J 4 bases; bases outside gene matches: 12. CDR3 length equals 15 residues. CDR1 and CDR2 from the germline V gene are DFQATT and SNEGSKA (reference sequence). The CDR3 DNA is TGCAGTGCTGGGGAGTTGATTACAGGGGGCTATGGCTACACCTTC. Protein product: CSAGELITGGYGYTF.

This chain connects TRBV7-6 to TRBJ2-3; D unclear. With 1 base removed from V and 5 bases from J, the gap between germline ends came to 4 bases. The CDR3 has 12 residues. Germline V gene lookup returns CDR1 SGHVS and CDR2 FNYEAQ. This CDR3 is CASSLGEDTQYF. The DNA of the CDR3 is TGTGCCAGCAGCTTAGGGGAAGATACGCAGTATTTT.